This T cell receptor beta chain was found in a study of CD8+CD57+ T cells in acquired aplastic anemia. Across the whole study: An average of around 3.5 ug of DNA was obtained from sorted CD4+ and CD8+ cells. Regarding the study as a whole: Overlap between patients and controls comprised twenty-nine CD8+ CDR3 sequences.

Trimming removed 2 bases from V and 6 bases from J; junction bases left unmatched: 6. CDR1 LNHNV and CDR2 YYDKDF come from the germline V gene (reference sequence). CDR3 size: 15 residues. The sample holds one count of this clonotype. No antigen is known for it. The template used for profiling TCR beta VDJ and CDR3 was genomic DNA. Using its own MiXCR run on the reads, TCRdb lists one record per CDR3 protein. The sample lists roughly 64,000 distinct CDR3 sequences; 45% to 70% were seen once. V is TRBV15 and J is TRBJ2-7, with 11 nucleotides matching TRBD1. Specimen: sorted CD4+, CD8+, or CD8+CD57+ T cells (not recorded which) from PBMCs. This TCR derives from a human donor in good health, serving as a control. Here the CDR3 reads CATSRRDRGSVEQYF. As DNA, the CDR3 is TGTGCCACCAGCAGAAGGGACAGGGGGTCTGTCGAGCAGTACTTC.